The present entry profiles one T cell receptor beta chain with its context. Antigen specificity is unknown. The sample belongs to a study of CD8 T cell repertoires and HIV-1 epitope variants. For the study at large: Each of Twenty-five Gag and Nef epitope peptides stimulated a separate culture. The baseline condition was 1M T cells left uncultured. Study observations and caveats: Nine or ten antigen-specific TCR beta clonotypes were found; roughly six seemed cross-reactive to variants. The assay identified only TCR beta chains of antigen-proliferating T cells.

Using immunoSEQ multiplex PCR, the repertoire was profiled, and TCRdb retains in-frame clones only, with some absent. The sample contains tens of thousands of clones, around 67% of which appear only once. The V gene end was trimmed by 6 bases and the J gene end by 4 bases; junction bases not matched to a gene: 7. This CDR3 contains 14 residues. Germline V lookup: CDR1 MDHEN, CDR2 SYDVKM. Source material: uncultured baseline CD8+ T cells from peripheral blood mononuclear cells (PBMCs). The V call is TRBV28, the J call TRBJ1-2; 8 bases agree with TRBD1. The clonotype originates from a male donor with HIV. The CDR3 region is CASRSGGLGYGYTF. The DNA of the CDR3 is TGTGCCAGCAGATCAGGGGGCTTGGGCTATGGCTACACCTTC.